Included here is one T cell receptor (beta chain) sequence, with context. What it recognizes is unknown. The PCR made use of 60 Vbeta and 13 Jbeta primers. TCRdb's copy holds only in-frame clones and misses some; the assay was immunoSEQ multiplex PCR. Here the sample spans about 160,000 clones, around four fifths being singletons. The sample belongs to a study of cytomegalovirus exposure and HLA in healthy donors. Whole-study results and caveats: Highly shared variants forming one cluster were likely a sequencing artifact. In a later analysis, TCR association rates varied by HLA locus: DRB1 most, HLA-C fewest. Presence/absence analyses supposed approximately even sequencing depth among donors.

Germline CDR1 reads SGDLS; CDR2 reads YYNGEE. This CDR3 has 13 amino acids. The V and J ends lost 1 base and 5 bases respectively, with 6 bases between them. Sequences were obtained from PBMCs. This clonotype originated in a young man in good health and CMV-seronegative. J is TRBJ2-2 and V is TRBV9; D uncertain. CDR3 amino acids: CASSVSPTGELFF. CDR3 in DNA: TGTGCCAGCAGCGTAAGCCCGACCGGGGAGCTGTTTTTT.